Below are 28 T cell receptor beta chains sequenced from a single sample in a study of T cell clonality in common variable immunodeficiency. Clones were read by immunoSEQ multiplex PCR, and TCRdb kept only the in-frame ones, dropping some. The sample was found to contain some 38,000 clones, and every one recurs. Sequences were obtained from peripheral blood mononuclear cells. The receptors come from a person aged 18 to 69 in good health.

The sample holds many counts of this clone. The CDR3 is CASSPDTSEQYF. The CDR3 DNA, read in part, is TGTGCCAGCAGCCCAGACACTTCCGAG. The chain joins TRBV13 to TRBJ2-7; D uncertain. The sequence runs out 3 residues before the end of the CDR3; the remainder is reconstructed from the germline J gene. V lost 5 bases and J 6 bases, leaving 11 bases between the germline ends. The CDR3 is 12 residues long. Per germline, CDR1 PRHDT and CDR2 FYEKMQ (reference sequence).

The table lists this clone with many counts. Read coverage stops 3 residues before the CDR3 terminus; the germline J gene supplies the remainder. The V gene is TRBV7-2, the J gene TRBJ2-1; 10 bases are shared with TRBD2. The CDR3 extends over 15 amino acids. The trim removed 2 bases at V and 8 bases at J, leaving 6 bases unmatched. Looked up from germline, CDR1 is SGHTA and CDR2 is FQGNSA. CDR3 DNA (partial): TGTGCCAGCAGCTTAATGCCTAGCGGGAGCTATGAG. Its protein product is CASSLMPSGSYE. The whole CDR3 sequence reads CASSLMPSGSYEQFF. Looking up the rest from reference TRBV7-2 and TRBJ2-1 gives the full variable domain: GAGVSQSPSNKVTEKGKDVELRCDPISGHTALYWYRQSLGQGLEFLIYFQGNSAPDKSGLPSDRFSAERTGGSVSTLTIQRTQQEDSAVYLCASSLMPSGSYEQFFGPGTRLTVL.

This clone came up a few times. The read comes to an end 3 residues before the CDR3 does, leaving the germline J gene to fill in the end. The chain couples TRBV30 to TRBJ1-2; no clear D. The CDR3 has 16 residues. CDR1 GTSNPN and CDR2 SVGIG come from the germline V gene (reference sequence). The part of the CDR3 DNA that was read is TGTGCCTGGAGTAGCCGTGCTAGCGGGAGTCTGGATACC. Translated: CAWSSRASGSLDT. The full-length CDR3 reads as CAWSSRASGSLDTYTF. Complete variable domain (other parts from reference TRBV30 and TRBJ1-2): SQTIHQWPATLVQPVGSPLSLECTVEGTSNPNLYWYRQAAGRGLQLLFYSVGIGQISSEVPQNLSASRPQDRQFILSSKKLLLSDSGFYLCAWSSRASGSLDTYTFGSGTRLTVV.

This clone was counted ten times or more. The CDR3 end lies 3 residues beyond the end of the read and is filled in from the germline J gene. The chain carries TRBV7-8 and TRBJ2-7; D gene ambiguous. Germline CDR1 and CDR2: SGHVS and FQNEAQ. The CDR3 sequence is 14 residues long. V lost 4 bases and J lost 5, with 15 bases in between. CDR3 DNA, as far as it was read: TGTGCCAGCAGCTCCCGCCTAGAAATGCACGAG. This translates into CASSSRLEMHE. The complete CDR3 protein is CASSSRLEMHEQYF.

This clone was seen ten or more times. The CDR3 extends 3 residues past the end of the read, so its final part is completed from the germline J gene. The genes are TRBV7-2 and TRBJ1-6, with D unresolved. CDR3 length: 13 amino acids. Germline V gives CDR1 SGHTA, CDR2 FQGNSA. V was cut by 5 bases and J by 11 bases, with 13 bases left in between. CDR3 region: CASSPSVDTPLHF. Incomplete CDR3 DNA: TGTGCCAGCAGCCCCTCGGTTGACACACCC. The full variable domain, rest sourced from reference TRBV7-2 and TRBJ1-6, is GAGVSQSPSNKVTEKGKDVELRCDPISGHTALYWYRQSLGQGLEFLIYFQGNSAPDKSGLPSDRFSAERTGGSVSTLTIQRTQQEDSAVYLCASSPSVDTPLHFGNGTRLTVT.

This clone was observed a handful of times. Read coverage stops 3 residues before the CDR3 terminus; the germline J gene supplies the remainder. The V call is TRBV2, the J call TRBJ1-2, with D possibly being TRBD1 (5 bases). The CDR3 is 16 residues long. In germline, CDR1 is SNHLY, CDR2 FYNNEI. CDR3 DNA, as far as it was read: TGTGCCAGCAGGGACCCGGGGCGGGGATTCTCCTACGAC. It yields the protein CASRDPGRGFSYD. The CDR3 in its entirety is CASRDPGRGFSYDYTF.

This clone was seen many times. CDR3 sequence: CSASGEGALGTEAFF. Incomplete CDR3 DNA: TGCAGTGCTAGTGGAGAGGGGGCCCTGGGCACTGAA. The V call is TRBV20-1, the J call TRBJ1-1; 7 nucleotides align to TRBD1. Sequencing ends 3 residues short of the CDR3 end; the germline J gene provides the rest. V shed 3 bases and J 4 bases; nucleotides not matched to a gene: 11. In germline, CDR1 is DFQATT, CDR2 SNEGSKA (reference sequence). This CDR3 region has 15 residues.

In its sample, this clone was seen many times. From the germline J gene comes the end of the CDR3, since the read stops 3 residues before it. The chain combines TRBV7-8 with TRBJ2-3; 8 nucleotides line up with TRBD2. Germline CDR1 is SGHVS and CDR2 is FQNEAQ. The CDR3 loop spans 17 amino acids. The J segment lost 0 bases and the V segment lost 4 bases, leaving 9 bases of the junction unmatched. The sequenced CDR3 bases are TGTGCCAGCAGCTACTCTAGCGGGCGACCTAGCACAGATACG. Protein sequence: CASSYSSGRPSTDT. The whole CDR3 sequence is CASSYSSGRPSTDTQYF.

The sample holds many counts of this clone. The covered CDR3 bases are TGCAGTGTCGTCAGGGGCACAGATACG. Its translation is CSVVRGTDT. The full CDR3 sequence reads CSVVRGTDTQYF. This rearrangement joins TRBV20-1 to TRBJ2-3; D may be TRBD1 (5 bases). The observed sequence ends 3 residues before the CDR3 terminus, with the missing tail filled in from the germline J gene. V dropped 7 bases and J dropped 1 base, with 9 bases sitting between them. CDR3 length: 12 residues. Germline CDR1 and CDR2: DFQATT and SNEGSKA (reference sequence).

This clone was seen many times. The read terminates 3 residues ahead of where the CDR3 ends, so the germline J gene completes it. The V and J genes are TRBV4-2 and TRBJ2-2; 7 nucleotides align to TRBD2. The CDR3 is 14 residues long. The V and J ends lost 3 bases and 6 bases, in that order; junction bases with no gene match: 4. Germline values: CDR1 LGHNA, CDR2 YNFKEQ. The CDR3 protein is CASSQREKAGELFF. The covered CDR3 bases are TGTGCCAGCAGCCAGCGGGAGAAAGCCGGGGAG.

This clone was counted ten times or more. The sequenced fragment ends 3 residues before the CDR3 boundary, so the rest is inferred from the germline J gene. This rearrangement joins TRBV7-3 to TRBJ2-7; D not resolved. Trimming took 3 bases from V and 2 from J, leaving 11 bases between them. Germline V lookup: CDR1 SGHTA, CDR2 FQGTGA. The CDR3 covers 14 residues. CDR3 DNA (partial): TGTGCCAGCAGCTTCAACATTCTCCCCTACGAG. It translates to CASSFNILPYE. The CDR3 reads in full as CASSFNILPYEQYF.

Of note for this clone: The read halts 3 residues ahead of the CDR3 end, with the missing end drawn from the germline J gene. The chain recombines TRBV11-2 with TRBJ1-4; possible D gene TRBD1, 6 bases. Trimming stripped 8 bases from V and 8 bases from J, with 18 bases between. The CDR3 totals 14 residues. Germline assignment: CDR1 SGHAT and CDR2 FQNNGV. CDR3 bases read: TGTGCCAGCCGGGGGGGGGCTGTGGGGGAAAAA. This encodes CASRGGAVGEK. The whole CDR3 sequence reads CASRGGAVGEKLFF.

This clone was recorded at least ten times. Here the CDR3 reads CSVWDYRTSSYEQYF. The covered CDR3 bases are TGCAGCGTTTGGGATTACAGGACGAGCTCCTACGAG. This rearrangement joins TRBV29-1 to TRBJ2-7, with TRBD1 as a possible D gene (5 bases). The read ends 3 residues before the CDR3 terminus; that terminus is restored from the germline J gene. V was pared by 5 bases and J by 0 bases, with 17 bases between. Germline assignment: CDR1 SQVTM and CDR2 ANQGSEA. The CDR3 totals 15 residues.

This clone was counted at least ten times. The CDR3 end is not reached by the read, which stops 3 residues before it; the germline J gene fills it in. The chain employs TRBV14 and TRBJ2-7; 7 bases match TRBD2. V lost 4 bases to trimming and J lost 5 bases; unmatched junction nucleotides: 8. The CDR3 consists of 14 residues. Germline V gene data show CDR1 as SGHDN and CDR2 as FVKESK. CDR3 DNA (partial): TGTGCCAGCAGCCGCGGGGGAATGATCAACGAG. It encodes CASSRGGMINE. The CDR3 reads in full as CASSRGGMINEQYF.

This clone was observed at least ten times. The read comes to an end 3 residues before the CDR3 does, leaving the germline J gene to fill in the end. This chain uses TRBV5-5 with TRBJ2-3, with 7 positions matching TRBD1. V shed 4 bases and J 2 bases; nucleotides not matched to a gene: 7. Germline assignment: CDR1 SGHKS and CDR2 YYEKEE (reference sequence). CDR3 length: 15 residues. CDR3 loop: CASSRGGQDTDTQYF. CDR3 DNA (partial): TGTGCCAGCAGCCGAGGCGGACAGGACACAGATACG.

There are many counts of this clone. The covered CDR3 bases are TGTGCCAGCACCTCGGGGCGGACTAGCCGGAACATT. It codes for CASTSGRTSRNI. The whole CDR3 region reads CASTSGRTSRNIQYF. The chain recombines TRBV12-3 or TRBV12-4 with TRBJ2-4, with 8 bases matching TRBD2. The sequenced fragment ends 3 residues before the CDR3 boundary, so the rest is inferred from the germline J gene. Losses at the gene ends were 7 bases for V and 7 bases for J; bases not matched to a gene: 12. The CDR3 has 15 residues.

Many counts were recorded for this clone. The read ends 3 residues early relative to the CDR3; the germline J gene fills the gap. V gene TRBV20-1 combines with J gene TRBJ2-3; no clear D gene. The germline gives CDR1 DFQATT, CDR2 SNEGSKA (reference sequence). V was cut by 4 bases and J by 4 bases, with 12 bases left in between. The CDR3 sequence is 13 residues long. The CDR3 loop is CSANRIGSDTQYF. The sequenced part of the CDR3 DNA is TGCAGTGCTAACCGCATCGGGTCAGATACG.

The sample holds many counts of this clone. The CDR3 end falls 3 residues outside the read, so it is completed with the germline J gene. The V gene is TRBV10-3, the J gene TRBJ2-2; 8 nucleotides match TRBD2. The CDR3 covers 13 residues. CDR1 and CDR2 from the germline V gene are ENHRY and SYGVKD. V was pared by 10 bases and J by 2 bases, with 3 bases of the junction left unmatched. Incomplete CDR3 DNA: TGTGCCAGCGGGACTAGTAACACCGGGGAG. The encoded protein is CASGTSNTGE. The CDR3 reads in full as CASGTSNTGELFF.

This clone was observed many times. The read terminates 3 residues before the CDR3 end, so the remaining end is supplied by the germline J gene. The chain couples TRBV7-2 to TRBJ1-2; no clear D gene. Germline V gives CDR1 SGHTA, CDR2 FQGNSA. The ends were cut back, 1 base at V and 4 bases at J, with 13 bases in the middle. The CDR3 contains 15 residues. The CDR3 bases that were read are TGTGCCAGCAGCTTAGGGCAGCTTGAGGGCTATGGC. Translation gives CASSLGQLEGYG. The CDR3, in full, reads CASSLGQLEGYGYTF.

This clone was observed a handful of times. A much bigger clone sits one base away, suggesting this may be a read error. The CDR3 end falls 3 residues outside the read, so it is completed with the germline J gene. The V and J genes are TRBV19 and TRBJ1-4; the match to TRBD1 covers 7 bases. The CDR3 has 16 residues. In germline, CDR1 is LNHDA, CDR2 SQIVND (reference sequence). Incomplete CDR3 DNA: TGTGCCAGTAGTGATTTAGGGGGCCCTGGGGCCAACGTA. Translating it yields CASSDLGGPGANV. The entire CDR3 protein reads CASSDLGGPGANVLFF.

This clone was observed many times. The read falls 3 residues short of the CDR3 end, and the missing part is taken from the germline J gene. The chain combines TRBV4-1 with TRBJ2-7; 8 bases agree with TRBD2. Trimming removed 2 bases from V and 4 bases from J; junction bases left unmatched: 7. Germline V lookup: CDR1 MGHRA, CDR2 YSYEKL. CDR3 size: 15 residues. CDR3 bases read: TGCGCCAGCAGCCAAAGGAGCGGGAGTCTTTACGAG. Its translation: CASSQRSGSLYE. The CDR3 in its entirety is CASSQRSGSLYEQYF.

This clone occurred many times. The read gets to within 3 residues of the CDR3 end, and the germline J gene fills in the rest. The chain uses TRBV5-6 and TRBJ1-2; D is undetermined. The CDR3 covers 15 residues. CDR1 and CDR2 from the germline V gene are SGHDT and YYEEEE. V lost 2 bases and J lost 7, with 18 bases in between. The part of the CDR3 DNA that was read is TGTGCCAGCAGCTTCCCCCCTCCCGTTAATTCTGGC. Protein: CASSFPPPVNSG. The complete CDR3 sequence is CASSFPPPVNSGYTF.

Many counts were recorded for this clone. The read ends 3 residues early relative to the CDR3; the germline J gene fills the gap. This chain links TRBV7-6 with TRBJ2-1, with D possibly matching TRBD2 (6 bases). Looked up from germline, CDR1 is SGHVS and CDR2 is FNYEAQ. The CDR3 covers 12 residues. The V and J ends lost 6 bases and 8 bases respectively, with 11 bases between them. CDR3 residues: CASSPGVHEQFF. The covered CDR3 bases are TGTGCCAGCAGTCCGGGGGTTCATGAG.

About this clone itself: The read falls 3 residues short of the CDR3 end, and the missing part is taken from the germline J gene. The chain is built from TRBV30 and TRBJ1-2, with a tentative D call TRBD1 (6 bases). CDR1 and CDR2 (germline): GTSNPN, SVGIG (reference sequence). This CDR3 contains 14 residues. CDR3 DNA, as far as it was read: TGTGCCTGGACAGGGGCCAGCTCCTACAATGAC. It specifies CAWTGASSYND. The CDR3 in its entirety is CAWTGASSYNDYTF.

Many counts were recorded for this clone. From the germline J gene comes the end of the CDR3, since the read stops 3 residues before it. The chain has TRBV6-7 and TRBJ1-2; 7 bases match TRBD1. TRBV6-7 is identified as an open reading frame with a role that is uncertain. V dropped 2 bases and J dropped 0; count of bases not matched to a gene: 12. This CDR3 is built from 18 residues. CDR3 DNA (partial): TGTGCCAGCAGTTACACCCCGGGACAGAGCCCGGCTAACTATGGC. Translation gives CASSYTPGQSPANYG. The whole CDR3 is CASSYTPGQSPANYGYTF.

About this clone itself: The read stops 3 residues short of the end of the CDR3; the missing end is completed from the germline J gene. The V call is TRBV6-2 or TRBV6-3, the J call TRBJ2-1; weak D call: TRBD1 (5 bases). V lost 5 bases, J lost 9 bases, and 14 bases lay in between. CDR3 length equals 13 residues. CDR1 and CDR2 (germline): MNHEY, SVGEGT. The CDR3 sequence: CASSLGIQGEQFF. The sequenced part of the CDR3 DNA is TGTGCCAGCAGTCTCGGAATCCAGGGTGAG.

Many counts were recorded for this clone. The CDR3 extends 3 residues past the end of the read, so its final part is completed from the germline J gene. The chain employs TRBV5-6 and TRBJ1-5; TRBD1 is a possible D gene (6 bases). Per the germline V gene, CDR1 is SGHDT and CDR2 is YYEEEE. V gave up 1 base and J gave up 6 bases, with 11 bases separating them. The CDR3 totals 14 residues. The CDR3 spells CASSLSQGSQPQHF. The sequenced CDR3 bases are TGTGCCAGCAGCTTGTCCCAGGGGAGTCAGCCC.

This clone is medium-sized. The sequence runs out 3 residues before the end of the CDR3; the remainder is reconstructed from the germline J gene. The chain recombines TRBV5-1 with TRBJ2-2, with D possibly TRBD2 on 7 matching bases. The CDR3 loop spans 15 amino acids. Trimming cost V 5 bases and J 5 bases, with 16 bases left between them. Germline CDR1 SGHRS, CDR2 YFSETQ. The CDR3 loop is CASSRGAEGTGELFF. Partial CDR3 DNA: TGCGCCAGCAGTCGGGGGGCCGAGGGGACCGGGGAG.